This entry lists 12 T cell receptor beta chains sequenced from one sample in a study of T cells in tumors after PD-1 blockade. Data came from immunoSEQ multiplex PCR; TCRdb stores just in-frame clones and leaves some out. The sample lists under 4,500 clones; roughly 73% were seen once. Time point denoted: first of two pre-therapy site-matched biopsies two to three months apart. The sequencing here drew on tumor tissue, taken before anti-PD-1 treatment. The origin of the receptors is a human donor with basal cell carcinoma.

The DNA of the CDR3 is TGTGCCAGCAGCTTAGGACCGGCTACCGGGGAGCTGTTTTTT. Translated: CASSLGPATGELFF. The rearrangement uses TRBV7-6 and TRBJ2-2; D is unclear. Trimming stripped 1 base from V and 5 bases from J, with 8 bases between. This CDR3 has 14 amino acids. CDR1 is SGHVS, CDR2 FNYEAQ, per germline.

This chain joins TRBV7-6 and TRBJ2-3, with D possibly TRBD2 on 5 matching bases. CDR1 is SGHVS, CDR2 FNYEAQ, per germline. Trimming pared 4 bases from V and 9 bases from J, leaving 11 bases between. The CDR3 has 12 residues. The CDR3 region is CASSSGLSTQYF. The CDR3 DNA reads TGTGCCAGCAGCTCCGGACTTTCCACGCAGTATTTT.

The V gene is TRBV3-1 (or the pseudogene TRBV3-2), the J gene TRBJ2-5, with D possibly matching TRBD1 (6 bases). This CDR3 has 15 amino acids. Between the trimmed V and J ends, which lost 0 bases and 0 bases, there was a span of 8 bases. Germline CDR1 reads LGHDT; CDR2 reads YNNKEL (reference sequence). CDR3: CASSQDRGYQETQYF. In DNA, the CDR3 is TGTGCCAGCAGCCAAGATAGGGGGTACCAAGAGACCCAGTACTTC.

The chain employs TRBV7-6 and TRBJ2-1, with 15 bases identical to TRBD2. Trimming cost V 4 bases and J 10 bases; bases outside gene matches: 5. This CDR3 has 15 residues. The germline V gene encodes CDR1 SGHVS and CDR2 FNYEAQ. In DNA form, the CDR3 reads TGTGCCAGCAGCTCCCGGACTAGCGGGGGGGGAGAGCAGTTCTTC. This encodes CASSSRTSGGGEQFF.

This clone was picked up a small number of times. The CDR3 sequence is CASRHGLANTGELFF. The CDR3, as DNA: TGTGCCTCGCGGCACGGACTAGCGAACACCGGGGAGCTGTTTTTT. The chain links TRBV19 to TRBJ2-2; 7 bases are shared with TRBD2. CDR3 length: 15 amino acids. The V gene's germline CDR1 is LNHDA and CDR2 SQIVND (reference sequence). V lost 11 bases, J lost 0 bases, and 9 bases stayed unmatched.

The chain couples TRBV4-2 to TRBJ1-5, with D unresolved. CDR3 length: 15 amino acids. Germline V gives CDR1 LGHNA, CDR2 YNFKEQ. V was trimmed by 0 bases and J by 4 bases, leaving 10 bases between them. This CDR3 reads CASSQDRRRNQPQHF. In nucleotides, the CDR3 is TGTGCCAGCAGCCAAGATAGGAGGAGGAATCAGCCCCAGCATTTT.

V usage is TRBV10-3 and J usage is TRBJ1-5; TRBD1 might be the D (6 bases). The CDR3 has 13 amino acids. Trimming left V 8 bases short and J 7 bases short, with 15 bases between. Germline CDR1 is ENHRY and CDR2 is SYGVKD. CDR3 region: CAIRGQGDQPQHF. Written as DNA, the CDR3 is TGTGCCATCCGGGGGCAGGGCGACCAGCCCCAGCATTTT.

The chain couples TRBV10-3 to TRBJ2-3; D is undetermined. V was clipped by 6 bases and J by 4 bases, with 14 bases between them. CDR1 is ENHRY and CDR2 is SYGVKD in the germline V gene. The CDR3 sequence is 14 residues long. CDR3 amino acids: CAIRESRMSDTQYF. As DNA, the CDR3 is TGTGCCATCAGGGAGAGCCGTATGTCAGATACGCAGTATTTT.

By proportion, this clone is large. V gene TRBV13 combines with J gene TRBJ1-2, with 10 bases identical to TRBD1. The junction had 9 bases not matched to a gene; V was cut back by 4 bases and J by 4 bases. Germline V lookup: CDR1 PRHDT, CDR2 FYEKMQ (reference sequence). CDR3 size: 16 residues. The CDR3 DNA follows: TGTGCCAGCAGCTCTCGGACAGGGGGTGACGCCTATGGCTACACCTTC. It translates to CASSSRTGGDAYGYTF.

CDR3 protein: CASRIITGDTEAFF. The CDR3 nucleotides read TGTGCCAGTAGAATAATAACAGGGGACACTGAAGCTTTCTTT. This chain links TRBV19 with TRBJ1-1, with 7 positions matching TRBD1. V shed 6 bases and J 3 bases; nucleotides not matched to a gene: 7. The CDR3 loop spans 14 amino acids. In germline, CDR1 is LNHDA, CDR2 SQIVND (reference sequence). The full variable domain, its missing parts supplied by reference TRBV19 and TRBJ1-1, is DGGITQSPKYLFRKEGQNVTLSCEQNLNHDAMYWYRQDPGQGLRLIYYSQIVNDFQKGDIAEGYSVSREKKESFPLTVTSAQKNPTAFYLCASRIITGDTEAFFGQGTRLTVV.

The chain is built from TRBV5-5 and TRBJ2-7; D gene uncertain. Trimming took 2 bases from V and 3 from J, leaving 6 bases between them. The CDR3 is made up of 12 amino acids. From germline, CDR1 is SGHKS and CDR2 YYEKEE (reference sequence). CDR3 sequence reads: CASSFGDYEQYF. The CDR3 DNA sequence: TGTGCCAGCAGCTTTGGGGACTACGAGCAGTACTTC.

By proportion, this clone is large. CDR3 region: CASSLTTTGELFF. The CDR3 DNA follows: TGTGCCAGCAGCTTAACCACCACCGGGGAGCTGTTTTTT. The chain combines TRBV7-6 with TRBJ2-2; D ambiguous. From germline, CDR1 is SGHVS and CDR2 FNYEAQ. CDR3 size: 13 residues. Trimming removed 2 bases from V and 4 bases from J, with 5 bases in between.